The rows below give T cell receptor beta chains drawn from one sample of a study of T-cell memory formation after mild COVID-19. TCRdb re-called the 5' RACE reads with MiXCR, one entry per CDR3 protein. The sample lists some 15,000 distinct CDR3 sequences, roughly 19% seen once, with around 48% in the top ten. The sequenced sample consisted of PBMCs or a T cell subset sorted from them (not recorded which). These TCRs come from an adult woman who had mild COVID-19 (a few samples of this study predate the infection). Cell type and time point are not known. The CDR3 runs from the conserved cysteine through the conserved F or W. The order of the fields is clone size, D gene, V gene, J gene, CDR3 protein, CDR3 DNA. D genes are given only for firm matches. Only part of the rows carry a size: once, few, many, or a class if the clone is expanded.

>medium-sized|-|TRBV29-1|TRBJ2-3
CSLWTASTDTQYF
TGCAGCCTATGGACAGCCAGCACAGATACGCAGTATTTT
>many|-|TRBV11-2|TRBJ2-1
CASSLSSSGRYNEQFF
TGTGCCAGCAGCCTTAGTTCCAGCGGGCGGTACAATGAGCAGTTCTTC
>once|-|TRBV5-4|TRBJ2-3
CASSPFAGSTDTQYF
TGTGCCAGCAGCCCTTTCGCGGGGAGCACAGATACGCAGTATTTT
>many|-|TRBV3-1|TRBJ1-1
CASSQAGAATEAFF
TGTGCCAGCAGCCAGGCAGGGGCTGCCACTGAAGCTTTCTTT
>many|-|TRBV4-1|TRBJ2-7
CASSHEMGLHYEQYF
TGCGCCAGCAGCCACGAGATGGGACTCCACTACGAGCAGTACTTC
>many|-|TRBV11-2|TRBJ2-5
CASSLQGETQYF
TGTGCCAGCAGCCTTCAGGGGGAGACCCAGTACTTC
>many|-|TRBV27|TRBJ2-2
CASSLEGSGELFF
TGTGCCAGCAGTTTGGAGGGGTCCGGGGAGCTGTTTTTT
>many|TRBD1|TRBV7-6|TRBJ2-7
CASSSPVGQPYEQYF
TGTGCCAGCAGCTCACCCGTGGGACAGCCCTACGAGCAGTACTTC
>many|TRBD1|TRBV30|TRBJ1-5
CAWSVDRGNPTYQPQHF
TGTGCCTGGAGTGTAGACAGGGGAAATCCCACCTATCAGCCCCAGCATTTT
>-|TRBD2|TRBV9|TRBJ2-5
CASSRTSGYQETQYF
TGTGCCAGCAGCAGGACTAGCGGGTACCAAGAGACCCAGTACTTC
>many|-|TRBV7-9|TRBJ1-5
CASSPEDFYSNQPQHF
TGTGCCAGCAGCCCCGAGGACTTCTATAGCAATCAGCCCCAGCATTTT
>-|-|TRBV6-6|TRBJ1-1
CASSYSKGGRTEAFF
TGTGCCAGCAGTTACTCGAAAGGAGGGAGGACTGAAGCTTTCTTT
>-|-|TRBV9|TRBJ2-2
CASRQTSGSGELFF
TGTGCCAGCAGGCAAACATCAGGGTCCGGGGAGCTGTTTTTT
>many|-|TRBV18|TRBJ1-2
CASSPQAGNGYTF
TGTGCCAGCTCACCACAAGCAGGGAATGGCTACACCTTC
>many|TRBD2|TRBV15|TRBJ2-1
CATRSWDSGFYNEQFF
TGTGCCACCAGGTCGTGGGATAGCGGGTTTTACAATGAGCAGTTCTTC
>-|TRBD1|TRBV7-2|TRBJ1-5
CASSVRGQQPQHF
TGTGCCAGCAGCGTAAGGGGGCAGCAGCCCCAGCATTTT
>-|-|TRBV19|TRBJ2-3
CASIDVDTQYF
TGTGCCAGTATCGATGTGGATACGCAGTATTTT
>many|TRBD2|TRBV20-1|TRBJ2-7
CSARRLAGGYEQYF
TGCAGTGCTAGAAGACTAGCGGGAGGTTACGAGCAGTACTTC
>-|-|TRBV29-1|TRBJ1-1
CSVEGSAEAFF
TGCAGCGTTGAAGGATCCGCTGAAGCTTTCTTT
>many|-|TRBV19|TRBJ1-3
CASTSLDIGNTIYF
TGTGCCAGTACATCCTTGGACATAGGAAACACCATATATTTT
>many|TRBD2|TRBV12-3/TRBV12-4|TRBJ2-3
CASSRTSGSMNTQYF
TGTGCCAGCAGCCGGACTAGCGGGAGTATGAATACGCAGTATTTT
>many|-|TRBV20-1|TRBJ2-1
CSARDILVIPNGEQFF
TGCAGTGCTAGGGATATACTAGTAATCCCTAATGGTGAGCAGTTCTTC
>many|-|TRBV30|TRBJ2-3
CAWRVGTDTQYF
TGTGCCTGGAGGGTTGGGACAGATACGCAGTATTTT
>many|-|TRBV6-5|TRBJ1-1
CASSYTTWARNTEAFF
TGTGCCAGCAGTTACACTACTTGGGCGAGGAACACTGAAGCTTTCTTT
>many|TRBD2|TRBV18|TRBJ2-1
CASSQLAGGTYNEQFF
TGTGCCAGCTCCCAACTAGCGGGAGGTACCTACAATGAGCAGTTCTTC
>many|-|TRBV10-3|TRBJ1-2
CAISTGYARPGQEGYTF
TGTGCCATCAGTACAGGATATGCTCGCCCAGGGCAGGAGGGCTACACCTTC
>many|-|TRBV4-3|TRBJ2-1
CASSQVLGFYSYNEQFF
TGCGCCAGCAGCCAAGTCCTCGGTTTCTACTCCTACAATGAGCAGTTCTTC
>-|TRBD2|TRBV6-5|TRBJ2-3
CASSWRGLPDTQYF
TGTGCCAGCAGTTGGCGGGGGTTACCAGATACGCAGTATTTT
>-|-|TRBV5-1|TRBJ2-1
CASSLRSGPYNEQFF
TGCGCCAGCAGCTTGCGGAGCGGCCCCTACAATGAGCAGTTCTTC
>many|-|TRBV7-8|TRBJ2-2
CASSTPGRSLTGELFF
TGTGCCAGCAGCACCCCCGGACGGTCCCTGACCGGGGAGCTGTTTTTT
>many|-|TRBV7-2|TRBJ2-7
CASSLGRFEQYF
TGTGCCAGCAGCTTAGGTCGGTTCGAGCAGTACTTC
>many|-|TRBV7-9|TRBJ1-1
CASVLGGNTEAFF
TGTGCCAGCGTCCTAGGGGGGAACACTGAAGCTTTCTTT
>-|TRBD1|TRBV9|TRBJ2-3
CASSASGGFTDTQYF
TGTGCCAGCAGCGCCTCAGGGGGTTTCACAGATACGCAGTATTTT
>many|-|TRBV29-1|TRBJ1-1
CSVEAENTEAFF
TGCAGCGTAGAGGCAGAGAACACTGAAGCTTTCTTT
>-|-|TRBV20-1|TRBJ2-1
CSARDPSGIEQFF
TGCAGTGCTAGAGATCCAAGCGGAATTGAGCAGTTCTTC
>many|-|TRBV29-1|TRBJ1-1
CSVEPGTILRPEAFF
TGCAGCGTTGAGCCCGGGACTATCCTTCGGCCTGAAGCTTTCTTT
>medium-sized|-|TRBV5-1|TRBJ2-2
CASSLYRGTDTGELFF
TGCGCCAGCAGCTTGTATAGGGGAACCGACACCGGGGAGCTGTTTTTT
>-|-|TRBV5-1|TRBJ2-5
CASSLGSRMETQYF
TGCGCCAGCAGCTTAGGCAGTCGAATGGAGACCCAGTACTTC
>medium-sized|TRBD1|TRBV5-6|TRBJ2-3
CASSFGTATSDTQYF
TGTGCCAGCAGCTTCGGGACAGCTACATCGGATACGCAGTATTTT
>once|-|TRBV7-9|TRBJ2-5
CASSSADIAQETQYF
TGTGCCAGCAGCTCAGCGGACATAGCGCAAGAGACCCAGTACTTC
>-|TRBD2|TRBV7-2|TRBJ2-3
CASSPGGPLTDTQYF
TGTGCCAGCAGCCCGGGGGGGCCCCTCACAGATACGCAGTATTTT
>many|-|TRBV6-5|TRBJ1-2
CASSYSRAKGVGGYTF
TGTGCCAGCAGTTACTCGAGGGCCAAGGGAGTTGGGGGCTACACCTTC
>many|-|TRBV3-1|TRBJ2-1
CASSQDKGSGTYNEQFF
TGTGCCAGCAGCCAAGATAAGGGTAGCGGAACCTACAATGAGCAGTTCTTC
>many|-|TRBV7-9|TRBJ1-4
CASTFPALWGNEKLFF
TGTGCCAGCACCTTCCCGGCTCTTTGGGGCAATGAAAAACTGTTTTTT
>many|-|TRBV5-4|TRBJ1-2
CASSRSSGSIDGYTF
TGTGCCAGCAGCCGTTCGTCGGGGAGTATTGATGGCTACACCTTC
>many|TRBD2|TRBV27|TRBJ2-3
CASSLGAWARGTTDTQYF
TGTGCCAGCAGTTTAGGGGCCTGGGCGCGGGGGACCACAGATACGCAGTATTTT
>many|-|TRBV25-1|TRBJ2-7
CASSEWGGGRGYEQYF
TGTGCCAGCAGTGAGTGGGGCGGGGGCCGGGGATACGAGCAGTACTTC
>many|-|TRBV7-8|TRBJ2-7
CASSREPIGYEQYF
TGTGCCAGCAGCCGTGAACCGATTGGCTACGAGCAGTACTTC
>many|TRBD1|TRBV6-5|TRBJ1-1
CASTLTGMNTEAFF
TGTGCCAGCACCCTGACAGGGATGAACACTGAAGCTTTCTTT
>many|TRBD2|TRBV5-1|TRBJ2-1
CASSAGTSVLNEQFF
TGCGCCAGCAGCGCGGGGACTAGCGTTCTCAATGAGCAGTTCTTC
>many|-|TRBV21-1|TRBJ1-5
CASSKGRDSNQPQHF
TGTGCCAGCAGCAAAGGCAGGGATAGCAATCAGCCCCAGCATTTT
>many|-|TRBV11-3|TRBJ2-1
CASTRDGNNEQFF
TGTGCCAGCACCCGGGACGGAAACAATGAGCAGTTCTTC
>-|-|TRBV7-9|TRBJ2-5
CASSFDEETQYF
TGTGCCAGCAGCTTCGATGAAGAGACCCAGTACTTC
>many|-|TRBV20-1|TRBJ2-7
CSAITSTSWEQYF
TGCAGTGCTATAACCTCTACTAGTTGGGAGCAGTACTTC
>many|-|TRBV5-1|TRBJ2-3
CASSSGYLTDTQYF
TGCGCCAGCAGCTCTGGGTACCTCACAGATACGCAGTATTTT
>many|-|TRBV7-9|TRBJ1-1
CASSLAIGPGQAEAFF
TGTGCCAGCAGCTTAGCGATAGGACCGGGTCAGGCTGAAGCTTTCTTT
>-|-|TRBV5-1|TRBJ2-7
CASGTGYEQYF
TGCGCCAGCGGGACTGGCTACGAGCAGTACTTC
>many|-|TRBV7-8|TRBJ2-7
CASSLAAHTGPQAYEQYF
TGTGCCAGCAGCTTAGCGGCCCATACAGGGCCCCAGGCCTACGAGCAGTACTTC
>many|-|TRBV19|TRBJ2-1
CASSIYLSYNEQFF
TGTGCCAGTAGTATTTACCTCTCCTACAATGAGCAGTTCTTC
>-|TRBD2|TRBV20-1|TRBJ2-3
CSLLLARTDTQYF
TGCAGCCTCCTACTAGCGCGCACAGATACGCAGTATTTT